The sequence of this TCR beta chain was determined in a study of blood T cell repertoires in COVID-19. Study-level background: Acute and convalescent COVID-19 specimens originated in the United States, Italy and Spain.

In the original workflow: Estimates of nucleated cell counts were drawn from the amplification of reference gene primers. Profiled with immunoSEQ multiplex PCR; TCRdb holds only in-frame clones, not every one. D and trimming were read from the DNA, whereas the V and J calls and clone size are those reported in that table. The repertoire holds a few hundred thousand clones, with about 83% as singletons. The V end lost 5 bases, the J end lost 2 bases, and 12 bases lay between the germline ends. The CDR3 loop spans 14 amino acids. Germline values: CDR1 MNHNS, CDR2 SASEGT. The specimen was peripheral blood. V usage is TRBV6-1 and J usage is TRBJ1-2; no reliable D call. This TCR derives from a woman between 25 and 40 years old with COVID-19, enrolled during active disease. The CDR3 loop is CASSPGSINYGYTF. CDR3 sequence (DNA): TGTGCCAGCAGTCCCGGGTCCATCAACTATGGCTACACCTTC.